A single sample is the source of the 10 T cell receptor beta chains below, sequenced in a study of blood T cell repertoires in COVID-19. The method was immunoSEQ multiplex PCR; TCRdb's version includes in-frame clones alone and lacks a portion of them. This table has over 200,000 clones, 70% to 85% appearing once. Input material: PBMCs or T cells enriched from blood (not recorded which). The receptors were gathered from a man aged 55 to 70 who had recovered from COVID-19.

The chain combines TRBV7-2 with TRBJ1-6, with TRBD1 identical over 7 bases. With V trimmed by 2 bases and J by 4 bases, 5 bases remained unmatched. CDR3 length: 16 amino acids. Germline assignment: CDR1 SGHTA and CDR2 FQGNSA. The CDR3 here is CASSLFGQAYNSPLHF. CDR3 DNA sequence: TGTGCCAGCAGCTTATTCGGACAGGCGTATAATTCACCCCTCCACTTT. The entire variable domain, with the rest obtained from reference TRBV7-2 and TRBJ1-6, is as follows: GAGVSQSPSNKVTEKGKDVELRCDPISGHTALYWYRQSLGQGLEFLIYFQGNSAPDKSGLPSDRFSAERTGGSVSTLTIQRTQQEDSAVYLCASSLFGQAYNSPLHFGNGTRLTVT.

V is TRBV2 and J is TRBJ2-7, with 9 positions matching TRBD1. The junction had 9 bases not matched to a gene; V was cut back by 2 bases and J by 7 bases. The CDR3 is made up of 15 amino acids. Germline values: CDR1 SNHLY, CDR2 FYNNEI. The CDR3 loop reads CASSELVGTGREQYF. The CDR3 DNA sequence: TGTGCCAGCAGTGAACTCGTGGGGACAGGGCGTGAGCAGTACTTC.

The V and J genes are TRBV4-3 and TRBJ1-4; the match to TRBD1 covers 8 bases. With 4 bases clipped from V and 2 bases from J, the junction kept 9 bases outside the gene matches. CDR1 and CDR2 from the germline V gene are LGHNA and YSLEER. The CDR3 sequence is 17 residues long. This CDR3 is CASSRGQGGGTNEKLFF. Written as DNA, the CDR3 is TGCGCCAGCAGCCGCGGACAGGGTGGCGGGACTAATGAAAAACTGTTTTTT.

This chain connects TRBV5-1 to TRBJ1-2; the D gene is possibly TRBD1 (5 bases). This CDR3 is 13 amino acids long. Germline V CDR1 and CDR2: SGHRS, YFSETQ. V was cut by 4 bases and J by 5 bases, with 12 bases left in between. Here the CDR3 DNA reads TGCGCCAGCAGCGCGGACAACACTTATGGCTACACCTTC. Its protein product is CASSADNTYGYTF. Supplemented by reference TRBV5-1 and TRBJ1-2, the full variable domain reads KAGVTQTPRYLIKTRGQQVTLSCSPISGHRSVSWYQQTPGQGLQFLFEYFSETQRNKGNFPGRFSGRQFSNSRSEMNVSTLELGDSALYLCASSADNTYGYTFGSGTRLTVV.

The chain carries TRBV19 and TRBJ1-6; 11 nucleotides agree with TRBD1. V trimming: 9 bases; J trimming: 1 base; junction bases outside the gene matches: 2. The germline gives CDR1 LNHDA, CDR2 SQIVND (reference sequence). The CDR3 has 15 amino acids. CDR3 residues: CASGTGGSYNSPLHF. CDR3 DNA sequence: TGTGCCAGCGGGACAGGGGGTTCCTATAATTCACCCCTCCACTTT.

In this sample, this clone turned up many times. CDR3 in amino acids: CASSLDGLAGKYEQFF. The CDR3, as DNA: TGTGCCAGCAGCTTAGATGGTCTAGCGGGGAAGTATGAGCAGTTCTTC. The V call is TRBV11-2, the J call TRBJ2-1, with 9 bases lining up with TRBD2. This CDR3 comprises 16 residues. Looked up from germline, CDR1 is SGHAT and CDR2 is FQNNGV. With V trimmed by 0 bases and J by 8 bases, 8 bases remained unmatched. The entire variable domain, with the rest obtained from reference TRBV11-2 and TRBJ2-1, is as follows: EAGVAQSPRYKIIEKRQSVAFWCNPISGHATLYWYQQILGQGPKLLIQFQNNGVVDDSQLPKDRFSAERLKGVDSTLKIQPAKLEDSAVYLCASSLDGLAGKYEQFFGPGTRLTVL.

The CDR3 DNA reads TGTGCCAGCAGTTCGTCAGATACGCAGTATTTT. This gives the protein CASSSSDTQYF. This chain links TRBV12-3 or TRBV12-4 with TRBJ2-3; D not resolved. Trimming pared 4 bases from V and 4 bases from J, leaving 3 bases between. The CDR3 has 11 residues.

CDR3 DNA: TGTGCCAGCAGCGTCGGCGGCTACACAGATACGCAGTATTTT. Protein product: CASSVGGYTDTQYF. This chain joins TRBV6-4 and TRBJ2-3, with no clear D. Trimming shortened V by 6 bases and J by 2 bases, and 12 bases separated the two germline ends. Germline values: CDR1 MRHNA, CDR2 SNTAGT. CDR3 length: 14 residues.

J is TRBJ1-1 and V is TRBV6-4, with TRBD1 matching over 10 bases. V lost 6 bases and J lost 3; bases outside the gene matches: 7. From germline, CDR1 is MRHNA and CDR2 SNTAGT. This CDR3 spans 15 amino acids. CDR3: CASRRDRGRDTEAFF. The CDR3 DNA reads as TGTGCCAGCAGACGGGACAGGGGCCGGGACACTGAAGCTTTCTTT.

V gene TRBV7-2 combines with J gene TRBJ2-3; 7 nucleotides line up with TRBD2. This CDR3 is built from 15 residues. Trimming took 1 base from V and 4 from J; bases not matched to a gene: 5. The germline gives CDR1 SGHTA, CDR2 FQGNSA. The CDR3 DNA reads as TGTGCCAGCAGCTTAGAAGCGGGGTTGTCAGATACGCAGTATTTT. Protein sequence: CASSLEAGLSDTQYF.